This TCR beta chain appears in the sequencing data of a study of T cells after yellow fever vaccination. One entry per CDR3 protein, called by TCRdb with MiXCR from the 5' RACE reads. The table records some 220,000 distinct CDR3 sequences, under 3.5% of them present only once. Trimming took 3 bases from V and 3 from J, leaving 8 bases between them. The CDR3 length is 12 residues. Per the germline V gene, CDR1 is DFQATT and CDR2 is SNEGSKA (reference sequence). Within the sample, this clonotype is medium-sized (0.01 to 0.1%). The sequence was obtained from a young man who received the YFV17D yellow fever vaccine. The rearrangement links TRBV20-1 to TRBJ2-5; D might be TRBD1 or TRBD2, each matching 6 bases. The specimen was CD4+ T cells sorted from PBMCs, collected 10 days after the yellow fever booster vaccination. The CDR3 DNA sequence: TGCAGTGCTAGGGGGGGCGAAGAGACCCAGTACTTC. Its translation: CSARGGEETQYF.